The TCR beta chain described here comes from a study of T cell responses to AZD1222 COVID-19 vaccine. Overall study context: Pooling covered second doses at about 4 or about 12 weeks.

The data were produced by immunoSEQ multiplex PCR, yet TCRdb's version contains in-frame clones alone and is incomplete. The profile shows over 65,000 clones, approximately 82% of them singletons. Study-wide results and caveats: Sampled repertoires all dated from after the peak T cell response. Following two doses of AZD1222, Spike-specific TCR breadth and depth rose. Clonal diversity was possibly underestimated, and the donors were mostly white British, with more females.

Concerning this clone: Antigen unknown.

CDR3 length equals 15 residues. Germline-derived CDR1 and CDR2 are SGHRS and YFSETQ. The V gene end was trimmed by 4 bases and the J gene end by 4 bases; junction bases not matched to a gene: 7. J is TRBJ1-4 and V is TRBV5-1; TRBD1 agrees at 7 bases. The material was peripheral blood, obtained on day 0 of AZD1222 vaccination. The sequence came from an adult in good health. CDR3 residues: CASSPGQIINEKLFF. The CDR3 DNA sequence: TGCGCCAGCAGCCCGGGACAGATCATTAATGAAAAACTGTTTTTT.